The present T cell receptor (beta chain) was sequenced within a study of T cells in localized non-small cell lung cancer. The ends were cut back, 3 bases at V and 4 bases at J, with 13 bases in the middle. Germline loops: CDR1 ENHRY, CDR2 SYGVKD. CDR3 length equals 14 residues. This table comes from immunoSEQ multiplex PCR, and its TCRdb copy is limited to in-frame clones, with some not included. The sample lists around 26,000 clones, 65% to 85% occurring once. The sequenced sample was peripheral blood, obtained before any cancer treatment. The V call is TRBV10-3, the J call TRBJ2-7; the D is unclear. This TCR derives from a man between 40 and 75 years old with stage III squamous cell lung carcinoma. The CDR3 DNA is TGTGCCATCAGTGAAGTCGGCGGCGGTTACGAGCAGTACTTC. This sequence encodes CAISEVGGGYEQYF.